This T cell receptor (beta chain) was sequenced for a study of blood T cells in healthy people across ages. General study findings and limits: Researchers report that TCR beta diversity correlated strongly with naive T cell percentage. Researchers judged that diversity estimates from one million T cells fell short of true values. Without sorted subsets, naive and antigen-experienced compartments could not be conclusively compared.

Germline trimming cut 3 bases from V and 11 bases from J; bases unmatched to any gene: 15. The CDR3 runs to 15 residues. CDR1 is SGHRS and CDR2 is YFSETQ in the germline V gene. The second PCR ran about 6 to 11 cycles with a sample-barcoded 5' primer and J-beta primers. TCRdb re-analysed the 5' RACE reads in MiXCR, keeping a single row per CDR3 protein. The sample consists of about 1.6 million distinct CDR3 sequences, roughly 30% of them appearing once. Each donor gave 9.5 to 10 milliliters of peripheral blood. With regard to this clonotype: Its antigen is as yet unknown.

This chain links TRBV5-1 with TRBJ2-5; 8 bases match TRBD1. This clonotype was sampled from a young woman in good health. Sequencing was performed on blood. For the CDR3, the DNA is TGCGCCAGCAGCTATGCCGACAGGGGATCCTACAAGCAGTACTTC. Amino acids: CASSYADRGSYKQYF.